This T cell receptor (beta chain) was sequenced in a study of T cells in Graves' hyperthyroidism and ophthalmopathy. Recently diagnosed hyperthyroidism of less than 2 months' duration affected patients aged 18 to 65. Diagnosing involved the use of clinical symptoms, serum thyroxine and TRAb, thyroid ultrasound and orbital computed tomography. The blood specimen was taken at initial hyperthyroidism diagnosis, before any ophthalmopathy symptoms. Trimming removed 6 bases from V and 0 bases from J; junction bases left unmatched: 17. CDR1 and CDR2 (germline): SGHTA, FQGNSA. CDR3 length: 20 amino acids. Amplified TCR beta CDR3 regions came from RNA transcripts. RT-PCR in the first round (using the HTBI primer set) targeted the TCR CDR3. TCRdb fed the multiplex PCR reads into MiXCR, producing one record per CDR3 protein. This sample has fewer than 400,000 distinct CDR3 sequences; around 16% occur once, and the top ten carry 28%.

The sample holds one count of this clonotype. Sequenced sample: blood. The J gene is TRBJ1-5, the V gene TRBV7-2, with 10 bases lining up with TRBD1. The TCR comes from a woman under 30 with Graves' hyperthyroidism that later progressed to Graves' ophthalmopathy. The CDR3 nucleotides read TGTGCCAGCAGTTTATTTTCGGGGACAGGGGCTATGTATAGCAATCAGCCCCAGCATTTT. The encoded protein is CASSLFSGTGAMYSNQPQHF.